The 19 T cell receptor beta chains listed next were all sequenced from one sample in a study of cytomegalovirus exposure and HLA in healthy donors. This PCR relied on a set of 60 Vbeta primers and 13 Jbeta primers. Assay used: immunoSEQ multiplex PCR; TCRdb lists only in-frame clones, some missing. The table has fewer than 150,000 clones, about 74% seen once. Sequenced input: PBMCs. The receptors stem from a woman in her forties or fifties in good health and CMV-seronegative.

The chain combines TRBV5-8 with TRBJ2-5, with TRBD1 matching 10 bases. CDR1 SGHTS and CDR2 YDEGEE come from the germline V gene. The CDR3 loop spans 16 amino acids. After removal of 0 bases from V and 5 bases from J, the junction contained 7 bases not matched to a gene. For the CDR3, the DNA is TGTGCCAGCAGCTTGGCTGGGACAGGGGTGGGGGAGACCCAGTACTTC. This gives the protein CASSLAGTGVGETQYF.

V usage is TRBV5-3 and J usage is TRBJ1-5; D might be TRBD1 (5 bases). TRBV5-3 is an open reading frame, and its role is uncertain. CDR3 size: 14 residues. Trimming removed 4 bases at V and 8 bases at J, with 16 bases between. The CDR3 DNA is TGTGCCAGAAGCACCGACGGGGGGTGTGAGCCCCAGCATTTT. This codes for CARSTDGGCEPQHF.

The rearrangement links TRBV7-3 to TRBJ2-2, with 15 positions matching TRBD2. Trimming took 0 bases from V and 3 from J; bases not matched to a gene: 5. The CDR3 loop spans 19 amino acids. Per the germline V gene, CDR1 is SGHTA and CDR2 is FQGTGA. CDR3 nucleotides: TGTGCCAGCAGCTTAACCGGGGGACTAGCGGGGGGCGACACCGGGGAGCTGTTTTTT. Its protein product is CASSLTGGLAGGDTGELFF.

The chain combines TRBV27 with TRBJ2-1; D not certain. Germline CDR1 MNHEY, CDR2 SMNVEV (reference sequence). With 0 bases removed from V and 4 bases from J, the gap between germline ends came to 7 bases. The CDR3 has 14 residues. The CDR3 DNA is TGTGCCAGCAGTTTATCGAATGCGTACAATGAGCAGTTCTTC. Protein product: CASSLSNAYNEQFF.

This clone has more than one count but fewer than ten. The chain couples TRBV6-1 to TRBJ2-7; possibly TRBD2 for D (6 bases). Germline assignment: CDR1 MNHNS and CDR2 SASEGT. V dropped 7 bases and J dropped 1 base, with 14 bases sitting between them. The CDR3 totals 14 residues. This CDR3 is CASTREPVSYEQYF. CDR3 DNA sequence: TGTGCCAGCACCCGGGAGCCAGTTTCCTACGAGCAGTACTTC.

The rearrangement uses TRBV7-2 and TRBJ2-3, with D possibly matching TRBD1 (5 bases). The CDR3 has 15 residues. Trimming removed 5 bases at V and 2 bases at J, with 14 bases between. Germline assignment: CDR1 SGHTA and CDR2 FQGNSA. CDR3 loop: CASSPQDVITDTQYF. The CDR3 bases are TGTGCCAGCAGCCCACAGGATGTCATCACAGATACGCAGTATTTT.

The chain is built from TRBV7-9 and TRBJ1-6, with 7 nucleotides matching TRBD1. V shed 5 bases, J shed 8 bases, and the junction held 6 bases outside the gene matches. The CDR3 spans 14 residues. Germline-derived CDR1 and CDR2 are SEHNR and FQNEAQ (reference sequence). CDR3 bases: TGTGCCAGCAGCCCCCGACAGGGTGATTCACCCCTCCACTTT. It specifies CASSPRQGDSPLHF.

The V and J genes are TRBV6-6 and TRBJ1-6; 8 bases match TRBD1. V lost 5 bases to trimming and J lost 10 bases; unmatched junction nucleotides: 7. There are 14 residues in the CDR3. CDR1 and CDR2 (germline): MNHNY, SVGAGI (reference sequence). Here the CDR3 DNA reads TGTGCCAGCAGTCCAGGACAGGGAGGATCACCCCTCCACTTT. Its protein product is CASSPGQGGSPLHF.

This chain connects TRBV28 to TRBJ1-5; the D gene is possibly TRBD1 (5 bases). V lost 6 bases and J 2 bases, leaving 14 bases between the germline ends. Germline assignment: CDR1 MDHEN and CDR2 SYDVKM. This CDR3 has 15 amino acids. CDR3 DNA: TGTGCCAGCAGCCCTCGGGGGGAGGGCAATCAGCCCCAGCATTTT. As protein: CASSPRGEGNQPQHF.

This chain joins TRBV28 and TRBJ1-1; D may be TRBD1 (5 bases). CDR1 and CDR2 (germline): MDHEN, SYDVKM. The CDR3 has 16 residues. The ends were cut back, 3 bases at V and 1 base at J, with 15 bases in the middle. CDR3 in DNA: TGTGCCAGCAGTTTTTCCAGGGAGGTCGGGAACACTGAAGCTTTCTTT. Protein sequence: CASSFSREVGNTEAFF.

By share of the sample, this clone is medium-sized. The J gene is TRBJ1-1, the V gene TRBV6-1; D is unresolved. The CDR3 runs 13 residues. V was cut by 2 bases and J by 5 bases, with 9 bases left in between. Per germline, CDR1 MNHNS and CDR2 SASEGT. CDR3 loop: CASSEKLRTEAFF. In nucleotides, the CDR3 is TGTGCCAGCAGTGAAAAGCTGAGGACTGAAGCTTTCTTT.

The chain couples TRBV9 to TRBJ2-7, with 9 bases fitting TRBD2. The CDR3 is made up of 16 amino acids. Germline V gene sequence: CDR1 SGDLS, CDR2 YYNGEE. V trimming: 3 bases; J trimming: 2 bases; junction bases outside the gene matches: 9. The chain's CDR3 is CASSGEPGLAPYEQYF. The CDR3 DNA sequence: TGTGCCAGCAGCGGAGAACCGGGACTAGCCCCCTACGAGCAGTACTTC.

The gene calls are TRBV7-9 and TRBJ2-7; 12 bases line up with TRBD2. The CDR3 has 14 residues. With 5 bases clipped from V and 7 bases from J, the junction kept 6 bases outside the gene matches. Looked up from germline, CDR1 is SEHNR and CDR2 is FQNEAQ (reference sequence). The CDR3 spells CASSHGGLAGEQYF. The CDR3 nucleotides are TGTGCCAGCAGCCACGGAGGACTAGCGGGGGAGCAGTACTTC.

This clone was observed once. The J gene is TRBJ2-2, the V gene TRBV11-1; 9 bases fit TRBD2. V trimming: 2 bases; J trimming: 8 bases; junction bases outside the gene matches: 15. CDR3 length: 18 residues. Germline lookup yields CDR1 SGHAT and CDR2 FQDESV (reference sequence). The CDR3: CASSLRPIPTSGLGELFF. Here the CDR3 DNA reads TGTGCCAGCAGCTTAAGGCCAATCCCGACTAGCGGCCTTGGGGAGCTGTTTTTT.

The chain recombines TRBV6-1 with TRBJ1-6; perhaps TRBD1 as D (6 bases). Germline loops: CDR1 MNHNS, CDR2 SASEGT. CDR3 length equals 13 residues. V was pared by 10 bases and J by 5 bases, with 12 bases between. CDR3 in DNA: TGTGCCAACAGGGACACCCATAATTCACCCCTCCACTTT. This gives the protein CANRDTHNSPLHF.

CDR3 bases: TGTGCCAGCAGCTCCTCTCGGGGGGAGCAGTACTTC. It is translated as CASSSSRGEQYF. The chain is built from TRBV7-9 and TRBJ2-7, with D possibly being TRBD2 (6 bases). Trimming shortened V by 4 bases and J by 7 bases, and 11 bases separated the two germline ends. Per the germline V gene, CDR1 is SEHNR and CDR2 is FQNEAQ (reference sequence). The CDR3 contains 12 residues.

The chain joins TRBV6-6 to TRBJ1-2; a possible D gene is TRBD1 (5 bases). Trimming removed 7 bases from V and 5 bases from J, with 11 bases in between. The CDR3 runs 12 residues. Germline-derived CDR1 and CDR2 are MNHNY and SVGAGI (reference sequence). The DNA for the CDR3 is TGTGCCAGCACAACAGGACATTATGGCTACACCTTC. This translates into CASTTGHYGYTF.

The V gene is TRBV28, the J gene TRBJ1-2; 10 nucleotides line up with TRBD1. Trimming at V came to 10 bases and at J to 5 bases, leaving 13 bases not matched to a gene. Germline CDR1 is MDHEN and CDR2 is SYDVKM. The CDR3 runs to 15 residues. CDR3 DNA: TGTGCCACCCGGACAGGGGGTATTTTGGGGTATGGCTACACCTTC. Translating it yields CATRTGGILGYGYTF.

The genes are TRBV28 and TRBJ2-3; tentative D call: TRBD1 (6 bases). The germline V gene has CDR1 MDHEN and CDR2 SYDVKM. CDR3 length: 15 residues. Trimming pared 4 bases from V and 0 bases from J, leaving 11 bases between. The CDR3 bases are TGTGCCAGCAGTTCGACAGGTGATAGCACAGATACGCAGTATTTT. Translated: CASSSTGDSTDTQYF.